This T cell receptor beta chain is from a study of blood T cell repertoires in COVID-19. V lost 4 bases to trimming and J lost 4 bases; unmatched junction nucleotides: 11. Germline CDR1 and CDR2: SGHRS and YFSETQ. The CDR3 length is 15 residues. Repertoires were generated with immunoSEQ multiplex PCR, while TCRdb's copy carries only in-frame clones and drops some. This table has over 85,000 clones, 60% to 80% appearing once. Material for sequencing was peripheral blood. This clonotype originated in a woman older than 75 with active or convalescent COVID-19. The genes are TRBV5-1 and TRBJ2-7; 7 nucleotides match TRBD1. The CDR3 DNA reads as TGCGCCAGCAGCAATAAACAGGGGTGGGGATACGAGCAGTACTTC. Amino acid sequence: CASSNKQGWGYEQYF. Together with reference TRBV5-1 and TRBJ2-7, the CDR3 gives the full variable domain: KAGVTQTPRYLIKTRGQQVTLSCSPISGHRSVSWYQQTPGQGLQFLFEYFSETQRNKGNFPGRFSGRQFSNSRSEMNVSTLELGDSALYLCASSNKQGWGYEQYFGPGTRLTVT.